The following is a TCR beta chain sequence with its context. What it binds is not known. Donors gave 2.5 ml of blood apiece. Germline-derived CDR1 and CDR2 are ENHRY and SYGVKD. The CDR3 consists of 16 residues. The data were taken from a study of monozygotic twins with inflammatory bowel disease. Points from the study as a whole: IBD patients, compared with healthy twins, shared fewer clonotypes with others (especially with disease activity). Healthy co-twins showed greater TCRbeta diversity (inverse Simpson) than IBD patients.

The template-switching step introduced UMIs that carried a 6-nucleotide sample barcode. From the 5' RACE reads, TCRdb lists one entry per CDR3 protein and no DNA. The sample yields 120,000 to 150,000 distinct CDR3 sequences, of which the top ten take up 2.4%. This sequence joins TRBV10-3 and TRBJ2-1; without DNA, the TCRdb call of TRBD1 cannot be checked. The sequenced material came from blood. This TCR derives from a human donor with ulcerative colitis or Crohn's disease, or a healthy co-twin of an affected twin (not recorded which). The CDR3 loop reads CAISPQDRSSYNEQFF.